The 28 T cell receptor beta chains reported below all come from one sample, sequenced in a study of CDR3 diversity in severe acne. TCRdb fed the PCR reads into MiXCR, producing one record per CDR3 protein. In the table there are about 100,000 distinct CDR3 sequences, about half of which are singletons. The sequenced sample was blood. The receptors were sampled from a male donor with acne.

In this sample, this clonotype turned up many times. An end of the junction does not agree with germline; a read error may underlie this. The chain is built from TRBV5-5 and TRBJ2-1; D is undetermined. The CDR3 is made up of 12 amino acids. Germline V gene sequence: CDR1 SGHKS, CDR2 YYEKEE (reference sequence). CDR3 DNA sequence: TGTGCCAGCAGCTTGGAAGGGTCAAAGGAAATCTTC. Its translation: CASSLEGSKEIF.

This clonotype appeared a few times. The chain is built from TRBV7-6 and TRBJ2-1, with 13 bases fitting TRBD2. J gave up 12 bases and V 5 bases, and 7 bases lay outside the gene matches. The CDR3 consists of 14 residues. Germline V gives CDR1 SGHVS, CDR2 FNYEAQ. The CDR3 loop reads CASSTGLAGVGQFF. The CDR3 DNA reads TGTGCCAGCAGCACCGGACTAGCGGGAGTCGGGCAGTTCTTC.

V is TRBV19 and J is TRBJ2-5; D remains ambiguous. The germline V gene encodes CDR1 LNHDA and CDR2 SQIVND (reference sequence). This CDR3 has 15 amino acids. The ends were cut back, 9 bases at V and 4 bases at J, with 21 bases in the middle. The CDR3 region has the DNA TGTGCCAGCAGCTTACTTGACTCGTCTCGAGAGACCCAGTACTTC. The encoded protein is CASSLLDSSRETQYF.

In regard to this clonotype: One end of the junction fails to match germline, which may point to a read error. The CDR3 nucleotides are TGTGCCAGCAGTTACTCGATTGCGGGGGAGACCCAGTACTTC. It translates to CASSYSIAGETQYF. The chain carries TRBV10-3 and TRBJ2-5, with D possibly being TRBD2 (6 bases). Germline V CDR1 and CDR2: ENHRY, SYGVKD. The CDR3 is 14 amino acids.

Regarding this clonotype: This may be a read error, as it is one base from a much larger clone. The V gene is TRBV10-3, the J gene TRBJ1-2, with 9 bases that match TRBD1. CDR3 length equals 13 residues. CDR1 and CDR2 (germline): ENHRY, SYGVKD. CDR3 DNA sequence: TGTGCCATCAGGGGGACAGGGACGGGTGGCCACACCTTC. Encoded protein: CAIRGTGTGGHTF.

V is TRBV20-1 and J is TRBJ2-1; 9 bases fit TRBD1. V shed 5 bases, J shed 2 bases, and the junction held 7 bases outside the gene matches. The length of the CDR3 is 15 residues. CDR1 and CDR2 (germline): DFQATT, SNEGSKA (reference sequence). The CDR3 DNA reads as TGCAGTGCTTGGGACAGGGATGAGGCCTACAATGAGCAGTTCTTC. Amino acid sequence: CSAWDRDEAYNEQFF.

The J gene is TRBJ1-1, the V gene TRBV20-1; 9 nucleotides line up with TRBD1. V trimming: 6 bases; J trimming: 1 base; junction bases outside the gene matches: 3. The germline V gene has CDR1 DFQATT and CDR2 SNEGSKA (reference sequence). This CDR3 contains 13 residues. In nucleotides, the CDR3 is TGCAGTGCCGGGACAGGGAGGAACACTGAAGCTTTCTTT. This translates into CSAGTGRNTEAFF.

Notes on this clonotype: One end of the junction does not line up with germline, which may come from a read error. V is TRBV4-1 and J is TRBJ2-3; 12 bases align to TRBD2. Germline V lookup: CDR1 MGHRA, CDR2 YSYEKL. The CDR3 spans 19 residues. This CDR3 is CASSLILAGGLRATDTQYF. The CDR3 DNA is TGTGCCAGCAGTTTAATTCTAGCGGGAGGGTTGCGGGCCACAGATACGCAGTATTTT.

The genes are TRBV9 and TRBJ2-7, with TRBD1 identical over 7 bases. The germline gives CDR1 SGDLS, CDR2 YYNGEE. V was clipped by 4 bases and J by 0 bases; unmatched bases: 7. The CDR3 is 15 amino acids. CDR3 nucleotide sequence: TGTGCCAGCAGCCTAGACAGGGTATTCTCCTACGAGCAGTACTTC. Translation gives CASSLDRVFSYEQYF. The variable domain in full, completed from reference TRBV9 and TRBJ2-7, reads DSGVTQTPKHLITATGQRVTLRCSPRSGDLSVYWYQQSLDQGLQFLIQYYNGEERAKGNILERFSAQQFPDLHSELNLSSLELGDSALYFCASSLDRVFSYEQYFGPGTRLTVT.

This clonotype appeared many times. The chain carries TRBV5-6 and TRBJ2-3; D gene unclear. The V gene's germline CDR1 is SGHDT and CDR2 YYEEEE. This CDR3 has 13 residues. V shed 1 base and J shed 1 base, with 4 bases lying between them. The CDR3 loop reads CASSLPGTDTQYF. The CDR3 DNA reads as TGTGCCAGCAGCTTGCCAGGCACAGATACGCAGTATTTT.

This clonotype was seen more than once but under ten times. The rearrangement joins TRBV24-1 to TRBJ2-7, with a weak D call TRBD2 (5 bases). From germline, CDR1 is KGHDR and CDR2 SFDVKD. The V end lost 5 bases, the J end lost 4 bases, and 5 bases lay between the germline ends. This CDR3 region has 11 residues. The CDR3 region is CATSGGYEQYF. CDR3 nucleotides: TGTGCCACCAGTGGCGGGTACGAGCAGTACTTC.

The rearrangement joins TRBV19 to TRBJ1-5, with D maybe TRBD1 (6 bases). Trimming took off 5 bases at V and 2 bases at J, with 13 bases between the two ends. Germline-derived CDR1 and CDR2 are LNHDA and SQIVND (reference sequence). The CDR3 totals 15 residues. The CDR3: CASSLQGWGNQPQHF. The CDR3 region has the DNA TGTGCCAGTAGTTTACAGGGTTGGGGCAATCAGCCCCAGCATTTT.

This clonotype has a handful of counts. This may stem from a read error, because a much larger clone lies one nucleotide away. This sequence joins TRBV7-2 and TRBJ2-1; 11 nucleotides align to TRBD2. There are 13 residues in the CDR3. Germline CDR1 SGHTA, CDR2 FQGNSA. J gave up 9 bases and V 4 bases, and 2 bases lay outside the gene matches. CDR3 loop: CASSSGLAGEQFF. As DNA, the CDR3 is TGTGCCAGCAGCTCCGGACTAGCGGGTGAGCAGTTCTTC. Using reference TRBV7-2 and TRBJ2-1 for the parts outside the CDR3, the full variable domain is GAGVSQSPSNKVTEKGKDVELRCDPISGHTALYWYRQSLGQGLEFLIYFQGNSAPDKSGLPSDRFSAERTGGSVSTLTIQRTQQEDSAVYLCASSSGLAGEQFFGPGTRLTVL.

CDR3 amino acids: CASSPRGYEQYF. CDR3 bases: TGTGCCAGCAGCCCCAGGGGCTACGAGCAGTACTTC. The chain uses TRBV11-2 and TRBJ2-7, with a weak D call TRBD1 (6 bases). V shed 5 bases and J shed 3 bases, with 8 bases lying between them. Germline-derived CDR1 and CDR2 are SGHAT and FQNNGV. This CDR3 has 12 amino acids.

Ten or more counts support this clonotype. The chain has TRBV20-1 and TRBJ1-1; 9 bases match TRBD1. This CDR3 spans 13 amino acids. In germline, CDR1 is DFQATT, CDR2 SNEGSKA (reference sequence). Unmatched junction bases numbered 7, after V lost 7 bases and J lost 4 bases. The CDR3 DNA follows: TGCAGTGTACCGGGACAGGGCAGCACTGAAGCTTTCTTT. Residues: CSVPGQGSTEAFF.

The gene calls are TRBV25-1 and TRBJ2-5; 8 positions agree with TRBD2. The CDR3 runs 15 residues. Per the germline V gene, CDR1 is MGHDK and CDR2 is SYGVNS. V dropped 5 bases and J dropped 5; count of bases not matched to a gene: 10. The CDR3 loop reads CASSTREGRQETQYF. The DNA of the CDR3 is TGTGCCAGCAGTACCCGGGAGGGAAGGCAGGAGACCCAGTACTTC.

The sample holds a few counts of this clonotype. The V gene is TRBV19, the J gene TRBJ1-4, with D unclear. Per germline, CDR1 LNHDA and CDR2 SQIVND (reference sequence). CDR3 size: 14 residues. V was pared by 3 bases and J by 8 bases, with 13 bases between. The CDR3 bases are TGTGCCAGTAGTATGCGGAGGGATGTGGAAAAACTGTTTTTT. It translates to CASSMRRDVEKLFF. The whole variable domain, filled in from reference TRBV19 and TRBJ1-4, reads DGGITQSPKYLFRKEGQNVTLSCEQNLNHDAMYWYRQDPGQGLRLIYYSQIVNDFQKGDIAEGYSVSREKKESFPLTVTSAQKNPTAFYLCASSMRRDVEKLFFGSGTQLSVL.

The genes are TRBV24-1 and TRBJ2-7; no definite D call. The V gene lost 4 bases and the J gene lost 5 bases, with 14 bases spanning the gap. The germline CDR1 and CDR2 sequences are KGHDR and SFDVKD. The CDR3 spans 14 residues. Here the CDR3 reads CATSESGNVHEQYF. The CDR3 DNA is TGTGCCACCAGTGAGTCAGGAAACGTCCACGAGCAGTACTTC.

This clonotype has more than one count but fewer than ten. The V call is TRBV25-1, the J call TRBJ1-4; the D is unclear. Trimming removed 4 bases at V and 8 bases at J, with 11 bases between. Germline lookup yields CDR1 MGHDK and CDR2 SYGVNS. This CDR3 spans 13 amino acids. The CDR3 nucleotides are TGTGCCAGCAGTGTTCCGGCCCGGGAAAAACTGTTTTTT. Encoded protein: CASSVPAREKLFF.

As to this clonotype: A much larger clonotype is one base distant, so this may be a read error. The chain employs TRBV7-9 and TRBJ1-2; the D gene is possibly TRBD1 (6 bases). Germline assignment: CDR1 SEHNR and CDR2 FQNEAQ (reference sequence). The CDR3 length is 12 residues. Trimming cost V 6 bases and J 8 bases, with 13 bases left between them. CDR3 residues: CASSQQGCGYTF. The CDR3 DNA is TGTGCCAGCAGTCAACAGGGATGCGGCTACACCTTC. The entire variable domain, with the rest obtained from reference TRBV7-9 and TRBJ1-2, is as follows: DTGVSQNPRHKITKRGQNVTFRCDPISEHNRLYWYRQTLGQGPEFLTYFQNEAQLEKSRLLSDRFSAERPKGSFSTLEIQRTEQGDSAMYLCASSQQGCGYTFGSGTRLTVV.

This clonotype has only one observation. The J gene is TRBJ2-1, the V gene TRBV20-1; 8 bases align to TRBD2. The CDR3 length is 15 residues. V lost 3 bases and J lost 13; bases outside the gene matches: 17. Germline CDR1 is DFQATT and CDR2 is SNEGSKA (reference sequence). The CDR3 spells CSARTAGTSGTFQFF. The CDR3 bases are TGCAGTGCTAGGACCGCCGGGACTAGTGGGACCTTCCAGTTCTTC.

As for this clonotype: A junction boundary mismatches the germline segment, possibly from a read error. The chain uses TRBV27 and TRBJ2-2; D is perhaps TRBD2 (5 bases). Germline V gives CDR1 MNHEY, CDR2 SMNVEV (reference sequence). The CDR3 is 13 residues long. The CDR3 is CASSQRVAGELFF. In DNA form, the CDR3 reads TGTGCCAGCAGCCAAAGGGTTGCCGGGGAGCTATTTTTT.

A remark on this clonotype: A much more abundant neighbour one base away suggests this may be a read error. The J gene is TRBJ2-1, the V gene TRBV9; either TRBD1 or TRBD2 may supply D (5 bases each). CDR3 size: 12 residues. Germline V lookup: CDR1 SGDLS, CDR2 YYNGEE. Here the CDR3 DNA reads TGTGCCGGCAGCGTGGGACCGAATGAGCAGTTCTTC. Residues: CAGSVGPNEQFF.

Regarding this clonotype: This may stem from a read error, because a much larger clone lies one nucleotide away. The chain has TRBV20-1 and TRBJ2-7, with D perhaps given as TRBD1 or TRBD2 (5 bases each). V dropped 3 bases and J dropped 3 bases, with 6 bases sitting between them. The germline gives CDR1 DFQATT, CDR2 SNEGSKA (reference sequence). CDR3 size: 11 residues. CDR3 bases: TGCAGTGCTAGGGGGGACTACGAGCAGTACGTC. This codes for CSARGDYEQYV.

This clonotype was detected only a few times. V is TRBV25-1 and J is TRBJ1-3; D gene unclear. CDR1 and CDR2 (germline): MGHDK, SYGVNS. The length of the CDR3 is 12 residues. V was clipped by 3 bases and J by 5 bases, with 5 bases between them. The CDR3 loop reads CASSDERNTIYF. As DNA, the CDR3 is TGTGCCAGCAGTGACGAAAGAAACACCATATATTTT.

This clonotype has a count of ten or more. The chain carries TRBV4-1 and TRBJ2-7; a weak D match, TRBD1 (7 bases). V dropped 4 bases and J dropped 5 bases, with 24 bases sitting between them. The CDR3 covers 17 residues. Germline CDR1 is MGHRA and CDR2 is YSYEKL. CDR3 sequence reads: CASSLRGVAASDDEQYF. The CDR3 nucleotides are TGCGCCAGCAGCCTCAGGGGGGTAGCGGCCTCCGATGACGAGCAGTACTTC.

The rearrangement joins TRBV24-1 to TRBJ1-1, with D hard to call. The CDR3 has 13 amino acids. V gave up 1 base and J gave up 4 bases, with 6 bases separating them. CDR1 and CDR2 from the germline V gene are KGHDR and SFDVKD. CDR3 in DNA: TGTGCCACCAGTGATTTAGGGAGCACTGAAGCTTTCTTT. This encodes CATSDLGSTEAFF.

This clonotype came up a few times. V and J are TRBV7-2 and TRBJ1-4; 9 bases are a match to TRBD1. CDR1 and CDR2 from the germline V gene are SGHTA and FQGNSA. The CDR3 has 14 amino acids. V gave up 4 bases and J gave up 7 bases; unmatched junction bases: 4. The CDR3 protein is CASSSGQGVEKLFF. CDR3 nucleotides: TGTGCCAGCAGCTCGGGACAGGGAGTTGAAAAACTGTTTTTT.